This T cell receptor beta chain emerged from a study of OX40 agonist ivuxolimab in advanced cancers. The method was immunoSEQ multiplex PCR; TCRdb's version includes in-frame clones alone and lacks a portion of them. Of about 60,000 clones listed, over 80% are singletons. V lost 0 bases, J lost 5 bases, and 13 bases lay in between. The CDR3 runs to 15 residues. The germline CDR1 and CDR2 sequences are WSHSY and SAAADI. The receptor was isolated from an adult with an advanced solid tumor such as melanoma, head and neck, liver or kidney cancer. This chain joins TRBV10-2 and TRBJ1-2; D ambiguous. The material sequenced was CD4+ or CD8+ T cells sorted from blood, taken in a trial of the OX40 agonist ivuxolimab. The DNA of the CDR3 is TGCGCCAGCAGTGAGTCCGGCATGAGGTTTTATGGCTACACCTTC. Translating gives CASSESGMRFYGYTF.